These 17 T cell receptor beta chains came from one sample sequenced in a study of blood T cell repertoires in COVID-19. This table comes from immunoSEQ multiplex PCR, and its TCRdb copy is limited to in-frame clones, with some not included. The table records some 200,000 clones, 82% of them present only once. Sample: PBMCs or T cells enriched from blood (not recorded which). All receptors derive from a man aged 40-49 years who had recovered from COVID-19.

This clone came up once. The rearrangement uses TRBV28 and TRBJ1-4, with TRBD1 identical over 7 bases. Per the germline V gene, CDR1 is MDHEN and CDR2 is SYDVKM. V lost 2 bases to trimming and J lost 0 bases; unmatched junction nucleotides: 6. CDR3 length: 17 residues. CDR3 coding DNA: TGTGCCAGCAGTTTAGCGGCAGGGGGTACAACTAATGAAAAACTGTTTTTT. Its translation: CASSLAAGGTTNEKLFF. Full variable domain (remainder filled in from reference TRBV28 and TRBJ1-4): DVKVTQSSRYLVKRTGEKVFLECVQDMDHENMFWYRQDPGLGLRLIYFSYDVKMKEKGDIPEGYSVSREKKERFSLILESASTNQTSMYLCASSLAAGGTTNEKLFFGSGTQLSVL.

This clone was observed a single time. The rearrangement uses TRBV19 and TRBJ1-1; 7 bases agree with TRBD1. V was clipped by 2 bases and J by 1 base; unmatched bases: 4. CDR1 is LNHDA and CDR2 is SQIVND in the germline V gene (reference sequence). This CDR3 spans 15 amino acids. The CDR3 is CASSIYGTENTEAFF. In nucleotides, the CDR3 is TGTGCCAGTAGTATATATGGGACAGAGAACACTGAAGCTTTCTTT.

The chain couples TRBV18 to TRBJ2-5, with TRBD2 matching over 9 bases. The CDR3 is 15 residues long. V dropped 3 bases and J dropped 4; count of bases not matched to a gene: 6. CDR1 KGHSH and CDR2 LQKENI come from the germline V gene. The CDR3 nucleotides are TGTGCCAGCTCACCGGGTAGCGGGAGACCAGAGACCCAGTACTTC. Its protein product is CASSPGSGRPETQYF.

The CDR3 sequence: CASSFQGGDEKLFF. The CDR3 region has the DNA TGTGCCAGCAGCTTCCAAGGGGGGGATGAAAAACTGTTTTTT. The rearrangement joins TRBV7-9 to TRBJ1-4, with a weak D call TRBD1 (6 bases). The length of the CDR3 is 14 residues. Germline V lookup: CDR1 SEHNR, CDR2 FQNEAQ (reference sequence). The germline V and J ends were trimmed by 3 bases and 6 bases, with 11 bases remaining between them.

This clone has only a few counts. The rearrangement links TRBV4-2 to TRBJ2-5; 7 bases align to TRBD2. The ends lost 4 bases at V and 10 bases at J; junction bases unmatched: 21. In germline, CDR1 is LGHNA, CDR2 YNFKEQ. The CDR3 spans 17 residues. The CDR3 region is CASSRDSGGSGTGIQYF. As DNA, the CDR3 is TGTGCCAGCAGCCGGGACTCAGGTGGAAGCGGGACGGGGATCCAGTACTTC.

This rearrangement joins TRBV29-1 to TRBJ1-2, with D perhaps TRBD1 (6 bases). In germline, CDR1 is SQVTM, CDR2 ANQGSEA. The CDR3 is 12 amino acids. The germline V and J ends were trimmed by 4 bases and 6 bases, with 12 bases remaining between them. CDR3 bases: TGCAGCGTTGGGTCACAGGGCGATGGCTACACCTTC. Amino acid sequence: CSVGSQGDGYTF.

The rearrangement joins TRBV28 to TRBJ2-1; maybe TRBD2 (6 bases). V was trimmed by 5 bases and J by 7 bases, leaving 15 bases between them. CDR3 size: 14 residues. Looked up from germline, CDR1 is MDHEN and CDR2 is SYDVKM. The CDR3 nucleotides read TGTGCCAGCAGTCTCCCCGGGACTTTAAATGAGCAGTTCTTC. Translation: CASSLPGTLNEQFF.

V usage is TRBV7-2 and J usage is TRBJ2-7, with TRBD1 matching over 8 bases. J lost 2 bases, V lost 5 bases, and 2 bases had no gene match. This CDR3 has 13 amino acids. The germline gives CDR1 SGHTA, CDR2 FQGNSA. The CDR3, as DNA: TGTGCCAGCAGCGGGACAGGAGCCTACGAGCAGTACTTC. It specifies CASSGTGAYEQYF.

The gene calls are TRBV19 and TRBJ2-1, with TRBD2 matching over 13 bases. Germline assignment: CDR1 LNHDA and CDR2 SQIVND (reference sequence). The V gene end was trimmed by 7 bases and the J gene end by 7 bases; junction bases not matched to a gene: 1. The CDR3 has 13 amino acids. CDR3 DNA: TGTGCCAGTAAACTAGCGGGAGGGAATGAGCAGTTCTTC. Residues: CASKLAGGNEQFF.

The chain has TRBV6-5 and TRBJ2-5, with TRBD2 matching 8 bases. The CDR3 length is 14 residues. Germline assignment: CDR1 MNHEY and CDR2 SVGAGI. The V gene end was trimmed by 5 bases and the J gene end by 3 bases; junction bases not matched to a gene: 5. CDR3 DNA: TGTGCCAGCAGTCCTAAAGCGGGGGAAGAGACCCAGTACTTC. It is translated as CASSPKAGEETQYF.

The CDR3: CASSWTGFSTDTQYF. As DNA, the CDR3 is TGTGCCAGCAGCTGGACAGGGTTTAGCACAGATACGCAGTATTTT. J is TRBJ2-3 and V is TRBV21-1; TRBD1, the table's D call, was not compared with the DNA. TRBV21-1 is assigned pseudogene status. This CDR3 has 15 amino acids.

This clone was seen once. The chain carries TRBV6-2 or TRBV6-3 and TRBJ2-1, with 10 bases that match TRBD2. V lost 2 bases to trimming and J lost 6 bases; unmatched junction nucleotides: 7. There are 16 residues in the CDR3. Germline CDR1 reads MNHEY; CDR2 reads SVGEGT. The CDR3 here is CASSYHKREGRNEQFF. The CDR3 DNA reads as TGTGCCAGCAGTTACCATAAGCGGGAGGGCCGCAATGAGCAGTTCTTC.

This chain links TRBV4-1 with TRBJ2-1, with D possibly matching TRBD2 (6 bases). The CDR3 is 16 residues long. Trimming took 4 bases from V and 7 from J, leaving 20 bases between them. Germline lookup yields CDR1 MGHRA and CDR2 YSYEKL. The chain's CDR3 is CASSLMAGMGWNEQFF. Written as DNA, the CDR3 is TGCGCCAGCAGCCTAATGGCGGGAATGGGTTGGAATGAGCAGTTCTTC.

The chain links TRBV3-1 (or the pseudogene TRBV3-2) to TRBJ1-1; 8 bases match TRBD1. Trimming removed 3 bases from V and 2 bases from J; junction bases left unmatched: 8. Looked up from germline, CDR1 is LGHDT and CDR2 is YNNKEL (reference sequence). CDR3 length: 16 residues. CDR3 protein: CASSHGPRGLNTEAFF. The CDR3 bases are TGTGCCAGCAGCCATGGCCCCAGGGGGCTAAACACTGAAGCTTTCTTT.

The V call is TRBV7-2, the J call TRBJ1-5, with 7 bases identical to TRBD1. The CDR3 is 14 amino acids. Germline V gene sequence: CDR1 SGHTA, CDR2 FQGNSA. J lost 6 bases, V lost 5 bases, and 7 bases had no gene match. CDR3 nucleotides: TGTGCCAGCAGCATTACAGGGGCGAGTCAGCCCCAGCATTTT. It yields the protein CASSITGASQPQHF.

This chain joins TRBV6-5 and TRBJ2-3, with D possibly matching TRBD2 (6 bases). Between the trimmed V and J ends, which lost 2 bases and 0 bases, there was a span of 12 bases. The germline gives CDR1 MNHEY, CDR2 SVGAGI. This CDR3 is 16 amino acids long. CDR3 sequence: CASSYAGTSSTDTQYF. The DNA for the CDR3 is TGTGCCAGCAGTTACGCCGGGACTTCTAGCACAGATACGCAGTATTTT.

The chain has TRBV2 and TRBJ2-7; D remains unclear. Trimming removed 2 bases at V and 2 bases at J, with 19 bases between. The CDR3 covers 17 residues. Germline-derived CDR1 and CDR2 are SNHLY and FYNNEI. The CDR3 nucleotides read TGTGCCAGCAGTGAACACCCTTACCCTGAAGCTACCTACGAGCAGTACGTC. Amino acid sequence: CASSEHPYPEATYEQYV.